The T cell receptor beta chain described here comes from a study of identical twins. The J segment lost 2 bases and the V segment lost 6 bases, leaving 7 bases of the junction unmatched. This CDR3 has 16 residues. CDR1 and CDR2 from the germline V gene are SNHLY and FYNNEI. TCRdb processed the 5' RACE reads anew with MiXCR; each CDR3 protein has one entry. The sample consists of hundreds of thousands of distinct CDR3 sequences, more than 9% of them appearing once. General study findings and limits: Cord blood beta clonotypes present at high abundance carried fewer insertions; no such pattern appeared in memory repertoires. Cross-sectional statistics, not tracking of the same donors, supported the conclusions. Excess twin sharing in beta out-of-frame sequences was weaker.

This clonotype appeared a few times. Antigen unknown. These data were likewise used in another study, on yellow fever vaccine responses in identical twins.

This sequence was found in a woman between 18 and 30 years old in good health. V and J are TRBV2 and TRBJ2-3; 11 bases align to TRBD2. Input material: PBMCs. The CDR3 sequence is CASSATSGRTTDTQYF. Here the CDR3 DNA reads TGTGCCAGCAGCGCCACTAGCGGGAGAACCACAGATACGCAGTATTTT.